This TCR beta chain was recovered during a study of early T cells in non-severe SARS-CoV-2 infection. Overall study context: Bulk RNA from unsorted whole blood was sequenced; chains were unpaired.

Individual cDNA molecules were tagged with unique molecular identifiers. TCRdb itself ran the 5' RACE reads through MiXCR, one entry per CDR3 protein. This sample carries about 69,000 distinct CDR3 sequences, 11% of them seen once, and the ten largest clones take about 5.8%. This clonotype occurred many times. Its matching antigen is unknown. Whole-study findings and limits: The study's VDJdb matching favored anti-spike CD8 responses and missed private and CD4 specificities.

The starting material was whole blood, obtained at baseline. This TCR came from an adult who was a healthcare worker with PCR-confirmed SARS-CoV-2 infection or an uninfected control (not recorded which).

CDR3 sequence: CASRKGQFNNEQFF. The CDR3 DNA sequence: TGTGCCAGCAGAAAGGGACAATTCAACAATGAGCAGTTCTTC. This sequence joins TRBV12-3 or TRBV12-4 and TRBJ2-1; a weak D match, TRBD1 (6 bases). V lost 6 bases, J lost 5 bases, and 14 bases lay in between. This CDR3 spans 14 amino acids.